The 9 T cell receptor beta chains below come from one sample, sequenced in a study of immune evolution from preneoplasia to lung adenocarcinoma (dated by TCRdb to the early 2020s). Library preparation used the immunoSEQ multiplex PCR assay. TCRdb limited this immuneACCESS table to in-frame rearrangements with V and J called. A share of clones is missing; checked studies link under half to unresolved V genes, and the rest is unexplained. Here the sample has around 3,000 clones; over 80% occur a single time. The ten largest clones take up 13% to 15% of the sample. The sequenced sample consisted of FFPE adjacent normal lung tissue. Receptors were obtained from a person aged 35-55 years with lung adenocarcinoma.

This chain links TRBV6-4 with TRBJ2-3; 12 nucleotides align to TRBD2. Germline lookup yields CDR1 MRHNA and CDR2 SNTAGT. V lost 2 bases, J lost 2 bases, and 5 bases stayed unmatched. There are 17 residues in the CDR3. For the CDR3, the DNA is TGTGCCAGCAGTGACATGGCTAGCGGGGGGGCCACAGATACGCAGTATTTT. Protein product: CASSDMASGGATDTQYF.

The chain combines TRBV19 with TRBJ1-2; tentative D call: TRBD1 (5 bases). With 8 bases removed from V and 1 base from J, the gap between germline ends came to 17 bases. CDR3 length equals 15 residues. From germline, CDR1 is LNHDA and CDR2 SQIVND (reference sequence). Here the CDR3 DNA reads TGTGCCAGTTCCTTGGGGCAGGGTTATAACTATGGCTACACCTTC. The encoded protein is CASSLGQGYNYGYTF.

The V gene is TRBV9, the J gene TRBJ2-2; D might be TRBD1 (6 bases). The CDR3 is 14 residues long. Deletions cut 4 bases from V and 2 bases from J, with 9 bases between. Germline-derived CDR1 and CDR2 are SGDLS and YYNGEE. This chain's CDR3 is CASSSTGNTGELFF. The CDR3 DNA follows: TGTGCCAGCAGCTCGACAGGTAACACCGGGGAGCTGTTTTTT. Together with reference TRBV9 and TRBJ2-2, the CDR3 gives the full variable domain: DSGVTQTPKHLITATGQRVTLRCSPRSGDLSVYWYQQSLDQGLQFLIQYYNGEERAKGNILERFSAQQFPDLHSELNLSSLELGDSALYFCASSSTGNTGELFFGEGSRLTVL.

J is TRBJ2-7 and V is TRBV28; 7 bases match TRBD1. V dropped 6 bases and J dropped 7; count of bases not matched to a gene: 12. This CDR3 is built from 14 residues. Germline CDR1 and CDR2: MDHEN and SYDVKM. This CDR3 is CASRHRDRSGEQYF. The CDR3 DNA follows: TGTGCCAGCAGGCACCGGGACAGATCGGGGGAGCAGTACTTC.

The V gene is TRBV11-2, the J gene TRBJ2-1; the D gene is possibly TRBD1 (7 bases). Germline V gene sequence: CDR1 SGHAT, CDR2 FQNNGV. V was cut by 1 base and J by 7 bases, with 26 bases left in between. This CDR3 is built from 19 residues. This CDR3 reads CASSLVGGTASLGWNEQFF. DNA of the CDR3: TGTGCCAGCAGCTTAGTAGGAGGGACAGCCTCTCTCGGTTGGAATGAGCAGTTCTTC.

The V call is TRBV5-1, the J call TRBJ1-6; 7 nucleotides agree with TRBD1. The CDR3 has 15 amino acids. V shed 1 base and J 3 bases; nucleotides not matched to a gene: 1. Germline lookup yields CDR1 SGHRS and CDR2 YFSETQ. The CDR3 protein is CASSLPGGYNSPLHF. As DNA, the CDR3 is TGCGCCAGCAGCTTGCCAGGGGGCTATAATTCACCCCTCCACTTT.

The chain joins TRBV27 to TRBJ2-1, with no clear D. V lost 6 bases to trimming and J lost 12 bases, with 12 bases between them. Per germline, CDR1 MNHEY and CDR2 SMNVEV (reference sequence). This CDR3 contains 11 residues. CDR3 in DNA: TGTGCCAGCAGCACATCGGCGGCGCAGTTCTTC. Translated, it gives CASSTSAAQFF.

V and J are TRBV9 and TRBJ1-1; D remains unclear. The CDR3 sequence is 15 residues long. The germline gives CDR1 SGDLS, CDR2 YYNGEE. The V and J ends lost 4 bases and 0 bases respectively, with 13 bases between them. CDR3 DNA: TGTGCCAGCAGCATCCGGGAACAGATGAACACTGAAGCTTTCTTT. Residues: CASSIREQMNTEAFF.

The chain recombines TRBV5-1 with TRBJ1-2; TRBD1 agrees at 8 bases. From germline, CDR1 is SGHRS and CDR2 YFSETQ. V lost 2 bases and J lost 7; bases outside the gene matches: 10. This CDR3 is built from 15 residues. CDR3 in DNA: TGCGCCAGCAGCTTTACCACGGACAGGGAGGGTGGCTACACCTTC. Its protein product is CASSFTTDREGGYTF.